One and the same sample provided the 10 T cell receptor beta chains below, sequenced in a study of blood T cell repertoires in COVID-19. Some clones are missing from TCRdb's copy, which holds only in-frame ones; the method was immunoSEQ multiplex PCR. The top ten clones hold less than 5% of a sample with approximately 98,000 clones, around four fifths of them seen once. Sequenced sample: peripheral blood. These receptors came from a woman in her seventies with acute or convalescent COVID-19.

This clone showed up just a few times. This rearrangement joins TRBV12-1 to TRBJ2-7; the table's D call, TRBD2, has no DNA check behind it. TRBV12-1 is a documented pseudogene. The CDR3 is 18 amino acids. The CDR3 is CASSLWAGLAGPSYEQYF. Here the CDR3 DNA reads TGTGCCAGCAGCTTGTGGGCCGGGCTCGCGGGTCCTTCCTACGAGCAGTACTTC.

This rearrangement joins TRBV11-1 to TRBJ1-5; D is unresolved. CDR3 size: 14 residues. Germline V CDR1 and CDR2: SGHAT, FQDESV (reference sequence). The V end lost 2 bases, the J end lost 1 base, and 6 bases lay between the germline ends. CDR3 nucleotide sequence: TGTGCCAGCAGCTTATCAGAAAGCAATCAGCCCCAGCATTTT. Protein product: CASSLSESNQPQHF. The whole variable domain, remainder taken from reference TRBV11-1 and TRBJ1-5, is EAEVAQSPRYKITEKSQAVAFWCDPISGHATLYWYRQILGQGPELLVQFQDESVVDDSQLPKDRFSAERLKGVDSTLKIQPAELGDSAMYLCASSLSESNQPQHFGDGTRLSIL.

The V gene is TRBV14, the J gene TRBJ2-3; 9 bases line up with TRBD1. Looked up from germline, CDR1 is SGHDN and CDR2 is FVKESK. Trimming removed 5 bases from V and 7 bases from J; junction bases left unmatched: 13. The CDR3 loop spans 16 amino acids. CDR3 region: CASSGPGTGFGNTQYF. The CDR3 nucleotides read TGTGCCAGCAGCGGACCCGGGACAGGGTTTGGGAATACGCAGTATTTT.

The CDR3 coding sequence is TGTGCCAGCCTTGACAGGGAGAAAAACATTCAGTACTTC. It yields the protein CASLDREKNIQYF. This chain connects TRBV27 to TRBJ2-4; 7 nucleotides align to TRBD1. J was trimmed by 4 bases and V by 8 bases; bases with no gene match: 5. This CDR3 has 13 amino acids. CDR1 and CDR2 from the germline V gene are MNHEY and SMNVEV (reference sequence).

The chain joins TRBV4-1 to TRBJ2-7; 12 bases fit TRBD2. Germline CDR1 reads MGHRA; CDR2 reads YSYEKL. The CDR3 is 17 residues long. Germline trimming cut 0 bases from V and 0 bases from J; bases unmatched to any gene: 3. The CDR3 here is CASSQDRTSGTSYEQYF. CDR3 sequence (DNA): TGCGCCAGCAGCCAAGATAGGACTAGCGGGACCTCCTACGAGCAGTACTTC.

The V and J genes are TRBV15 and TRBJ2-1; D unresolved. V was trimmed by 0 bases and J by 4 bases, leaving 7 bases between them. Germline lookup yields CDR1 LNHNV and CDR2 YYDKDF (reference sequence). CDR3 size: 14 residues. CDR3 residues: CATSRDRAYNEQFF. CDR3 DNA sequence: TGTGCCACCAGCAGAGATCGCGCTTACAATGAGCAGTTCTTC.

The chain employs TRBV12-3 or TRBV12-4 and TRBJ2-3, with 7 bases fitting TRBD2. This CDR3 is built from 13 residues. V lost 8 bases and J lost 1; bases outside the gene matches: 3. The CDR3 loop is CASGGGRTDTQYF. CDR3 DNA sequence: TGTGCCAGCGGGGGGGGTCGCACAGATACGCAGTATTTT.

This chain links TRBV19 with TRBJ2-7; 13 bases agree with TRBD2. Trimming took 5 bases from V and 2 from J; bases not matched to a gene: 3. CDR1 is LNHDA and CDR2 is SQIVND in the germline V gene (reference sequence). The CDR3 consists of 15 residues. CDR3 in DNA: TGTGCCAGTAGTGTACTAGCGGGAGGGCCCTACGAGCAGTACTTC. This encodes CASSVLAGGPYEQYF.

V usage is TRBV2 and J usage is TRBJ1-2, with no clear D. The germline gives CDR1 SNHLY, CDR2 FYNNEI. Trimming took off 8 bases at V and 9 bases at J, with 16 bases between the two ends. The CDR3 has 12 amino acids. CDR3 nucleotides: TGTGCCAGCGCCCGGCGGGCTATGAGCTACACCTTC. It encodes CASARRAMSYTF.

The chain joins TRBV19 to TRBJ1-5; perhaps TRBD1 as D (5 bases). Germline V lookup: CDR1 LNHDA, CDR2 SQIVND (reference sequence). Trimming stripped 8 bases from V and 3 bases from J, with 17 bases between. CDR3 size: 15 residues. The CDR3: CASRDLGGSNQPQHF. The CDR3 DNA sequence: TGTGCCAGTCGGGACCTTGGGGGGTCCAATCAGCCCCAGCATTTT.